The entry below gives a single TCR beta chain sequence along with its context. As processed by the authors: Cell counts per sample came from amplifying reference gene primers. Data came from immunoSEQ multiplex PCR; TCRdb stores just in-frame clones and leaves some out. V and J calls plus clone size are reproduced from that table; the DNA served to infer D and trimming. The sample records roughly 40,000 clones, around 83% being singletons. This sample was included in a study of blood T cell repertoires in COVID-19. Overall study: Collection of acute and convalescent COVID-19 samples took place in the United States, Italy and Spain.

V lost 5 bases and J lost 5; bases outside the gene matches: 2. The CDR3 is made up of 13 amino acids. This chain connects TRBV12-3 or TRBV12-4 to TRBJ2-2, with 7 bases that match TRBD1. The receptor comes from a human donor with acute or convalescent COVID-19. The donor label of this sample is uncertain. The sample consisted of peripheral blood. The CDR3 DNA reads as TGTGCCAGCAGTCTACAGGGGACCGGGGAGCTGTTTTTT. Protein: CASSLQGTGELFF.